A single sample is the source of the 4 T cell receptor beta chains below, sequenced in a study of blood T cell repertoires in COVID-19. The method was immunoSEQ multiplex PCR; TCRdb's version includes in-frame clones alone and lacks a portion of them. The sample yields around 150,000 clones, around 90% seen once. Sequencing was done on a sample of peripheral blood. The receptors were sampled from a man aged 60-69 years with acute or convalescent COVID-19.

This clone was recorded once. The chain links TRBV18 to TRBJ1-5; TRBD1 agrees at 8 bases. V gave up 6 bases and J gave up 7 bases; unmatched junction bases: 5. CDR1 is KGHSH, CDR2 LQKENI, per germline. The CDR3 covers 13 residues. The CDR3, as DNA: TGTGCCAGCTCGGCAGACAGGGGCCAGCCCCAGCATTTT. Residues: CASSADRGQPQHF.

This clone was seen just once. This chain joins TRBV6-1 and TRBJ1-6, with D uncertain. This CDR3 region has 15 residues. The V and J ends lost 2 bases and 9 bases respectively, with 14 bases between them. Per the germline V gene, CDR1 is MNHNS and CDR2 is SASEGT. The CDR3 here is CASSELGRRGSPLHF. CDR3 coding DNA: TGTGCCAGCAGTGAATTGGGCAGGCGGGGTTCACCCCTCCACTTT.

The chain uses TRBV19 and TRBJ2-2, with TRBD1 matching 10 bases. The CDR3 is 17 amino acids. Germline CDR1 LNHDA, CDR2 SQIVND (reference sequence). V shed 5 bases and J 7 bases; nucleotides not matched to a gene: 13. CDR3 DNA sequence: TGTGCCAGTAGTTTTCGGCCGTGGGACAGGGGTATCGGGGAGCTGTTTTTT. Translation: CASSFRPWDRGIGELFF.

This sequence joins TRBV5-5 and TRBJ1-5, with 8 positions matching TRBD1. With V trimmed by 4 bases and J by 5 bases, 8 bases remained unmatched. Germline assignment: CDR1 SGHKS and CDR2 YYEKEE (reference sequence). This CDR3 contains 15 residues. CDR3 amino acids: CASSGGTGLYQPQHF. The CDR3 nucleotides are TGTGCCAGCAGCGGGGGGACAGGACTCTATCAGCCCCAGCATTTT. Supplemented by reference TRBV5-5 and TRBJ1-5, the full variable domain reads DAGVTQSPTHLIKTRGQQVTLRCSPISGHKSVSWYQQVLGQGPQFIFQYYEKEERGRGNFPDRFSARQFPNYSSELNVNALLLGDSALYLCASSGGTGLYQPQHFGDGTRLSIL.